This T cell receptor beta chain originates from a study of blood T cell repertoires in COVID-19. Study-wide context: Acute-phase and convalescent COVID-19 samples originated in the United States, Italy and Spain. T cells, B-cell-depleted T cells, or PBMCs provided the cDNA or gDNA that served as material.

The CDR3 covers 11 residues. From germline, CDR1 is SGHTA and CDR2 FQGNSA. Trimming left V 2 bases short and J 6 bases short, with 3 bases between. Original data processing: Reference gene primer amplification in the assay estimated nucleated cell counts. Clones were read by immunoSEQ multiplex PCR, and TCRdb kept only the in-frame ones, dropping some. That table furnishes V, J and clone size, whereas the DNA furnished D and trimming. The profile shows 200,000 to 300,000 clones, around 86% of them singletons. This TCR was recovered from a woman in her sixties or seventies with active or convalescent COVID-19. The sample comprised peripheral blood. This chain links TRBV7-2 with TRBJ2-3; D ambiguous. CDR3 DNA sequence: TGTGCCAGCAGCTTACTCGATACGCAGTATTTT. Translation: CASSLLDTQYF.